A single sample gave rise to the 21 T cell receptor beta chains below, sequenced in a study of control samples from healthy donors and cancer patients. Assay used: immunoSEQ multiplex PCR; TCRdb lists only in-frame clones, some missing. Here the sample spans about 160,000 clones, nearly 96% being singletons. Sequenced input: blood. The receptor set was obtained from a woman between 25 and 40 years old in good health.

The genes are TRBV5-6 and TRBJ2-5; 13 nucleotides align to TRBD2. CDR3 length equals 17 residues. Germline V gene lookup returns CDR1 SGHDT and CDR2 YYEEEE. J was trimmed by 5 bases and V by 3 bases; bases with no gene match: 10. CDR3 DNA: TGTGCCAGCAGCTATACACGGACTAGCGGGAGTGGGGAGACCCAGTACTTC. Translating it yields CASSYTRTSGSGETQYF.

Written as DNA, the CDR3 is TGCGCCAGCAGTGAGTCAGGACAGGGGACCTACGAGCAGTACTTC. Encoded protein: CASSESGQGTYEQYF. V and J are TRBV10-2 and TRBJ2-7; 9 positions match TRBD1. In germline, CDR1 is WSHSY, CDR2 SAAADI. The CDR3 is 15 amino acids. With 0 bases clipped from V and 2 bases from J, the junction kept 2 bases outside the gene matches.

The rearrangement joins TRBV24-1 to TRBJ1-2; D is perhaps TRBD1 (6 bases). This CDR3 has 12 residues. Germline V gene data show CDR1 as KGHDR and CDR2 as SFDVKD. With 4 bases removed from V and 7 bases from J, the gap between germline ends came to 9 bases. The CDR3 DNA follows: TGTGCCACCAGTGAGTCAGGGGTTGGCTACACCTTC. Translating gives CATSESGVGYTF.

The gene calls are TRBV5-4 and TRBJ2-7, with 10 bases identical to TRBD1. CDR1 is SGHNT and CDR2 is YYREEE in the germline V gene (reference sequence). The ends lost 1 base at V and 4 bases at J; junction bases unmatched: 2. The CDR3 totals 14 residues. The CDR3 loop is CASSLQDRGYEQYF. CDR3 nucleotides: TGTGCCAGCAGCTTGCAGGACAGGGGGTACGAGCAGTACTTC.

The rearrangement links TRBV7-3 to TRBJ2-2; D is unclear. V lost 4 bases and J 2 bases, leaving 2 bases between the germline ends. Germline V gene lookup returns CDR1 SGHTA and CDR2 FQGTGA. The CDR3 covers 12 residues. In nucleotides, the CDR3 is TGTGCCAGCAGCTCTAACACCGGGGAGCTGTTTTTT. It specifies CASSSNTGELFF. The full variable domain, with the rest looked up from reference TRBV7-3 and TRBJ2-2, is GAGVSQTPSNKVTEKGKYVELRCDPISGHTALYWYRQSLGQGPEFLIYFQGTGAADDSGLPNDRFFAVRPEGSVSTLKIQRTERGDSAVYLCASSSNTGELFFGEGSRLTVL.

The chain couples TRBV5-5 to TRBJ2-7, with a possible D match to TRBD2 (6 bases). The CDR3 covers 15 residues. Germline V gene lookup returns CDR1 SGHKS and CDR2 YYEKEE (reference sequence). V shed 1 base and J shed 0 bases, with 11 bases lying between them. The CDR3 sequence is CASSLSERVSYEQYF. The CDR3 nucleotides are TGTGCCAGCAGCTTGAGCGAGCGGGTCTCCTACGAGCAGTACTTC. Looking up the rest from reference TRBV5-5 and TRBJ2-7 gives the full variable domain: DAGVTQSPTHLIKTRGQQVTLRCSPISGHKSVSWYQQVLGQGPQFIFQYYEKEERGRGNFPDRFSARQFPNYSSELNVNALLLGDSALYLCASSLSERVSYEQYFGPGTRLTVT.

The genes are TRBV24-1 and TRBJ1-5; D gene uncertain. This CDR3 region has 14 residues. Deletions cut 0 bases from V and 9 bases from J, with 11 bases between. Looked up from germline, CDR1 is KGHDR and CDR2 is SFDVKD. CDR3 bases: TGTGCCACCAGTGATTTGGGGGAAGCCCGGCCCCAGCATTTT. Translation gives CATSDLGEARPQHF.

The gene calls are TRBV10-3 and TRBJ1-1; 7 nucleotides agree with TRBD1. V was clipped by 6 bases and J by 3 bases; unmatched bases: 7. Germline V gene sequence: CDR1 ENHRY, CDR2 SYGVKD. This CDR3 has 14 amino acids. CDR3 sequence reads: CAIRRGQADTEAFF. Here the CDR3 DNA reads TGTGCCATCAGGAGAGGACAGGCGGACACTGAAGCTTTCTTT.

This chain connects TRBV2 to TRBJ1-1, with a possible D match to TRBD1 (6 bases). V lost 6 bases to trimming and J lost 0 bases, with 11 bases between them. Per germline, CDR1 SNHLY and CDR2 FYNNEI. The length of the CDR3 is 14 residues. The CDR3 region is CASRGQTMNTEAFF. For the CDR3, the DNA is TGTGCCAGCAGAGGACAGACAATGAACACTGAAGCTTTCTTT.

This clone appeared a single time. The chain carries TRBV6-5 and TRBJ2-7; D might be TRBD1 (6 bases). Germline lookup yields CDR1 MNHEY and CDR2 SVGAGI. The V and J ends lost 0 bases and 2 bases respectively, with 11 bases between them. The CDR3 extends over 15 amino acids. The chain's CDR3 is CASSYSDSVTYEQYF. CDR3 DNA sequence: TGTGCCAGCAGTTACTCGGACAGCGTTACCTACGAGCAGTACTTC.

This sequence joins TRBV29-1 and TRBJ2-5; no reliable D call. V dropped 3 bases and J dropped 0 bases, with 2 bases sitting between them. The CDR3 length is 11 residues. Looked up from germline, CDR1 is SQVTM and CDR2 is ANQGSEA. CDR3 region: CSVEDQETQYF. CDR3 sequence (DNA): TGCAGCGTTGAGGACCAAGAGACCCAGTACTTC. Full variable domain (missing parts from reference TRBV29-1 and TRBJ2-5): SAVISQKPSRDICQRGTSLTIQCQVDSQVTMMFWYRQQPGQSLTLIATANQGSEATYESGFVIDKFPISRPNLTFSTLTVSNMSPEDSSIYLCSVEDQETQYFGPGTRLLVL.

The CDR3 sequence: CASRRTSPLHF. The CDR3 nucleotides are TGTGCCAGCCGGAGGACATCACCCCTCCACTTT. This chain joins TRBV28 and TRBJ1-6; D is possibly TRBD1 (5 bases). V was pared by 8 bases and J by 10 bases, with 9 bases between. CDR3 length: 11 residues. The germline V gene has CDR1 MDHEN and CDR2 SYDVKM. Full variable domain (rest looked up from reference TRBV28 and TRBJ1-6): DVKVTQSSRYLVKRTGEKVFLECVQDMDHENMFWYRQDPGLGLRLIYFSYDVKMKEKGDIPEGYSVSREKKERFSLILESASTNQTSMYLCASRRTSPLHFGNGTRLTVT.

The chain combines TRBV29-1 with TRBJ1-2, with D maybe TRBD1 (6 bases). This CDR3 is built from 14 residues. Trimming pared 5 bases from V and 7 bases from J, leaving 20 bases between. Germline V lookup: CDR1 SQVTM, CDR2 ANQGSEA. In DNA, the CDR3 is TGCAGCGTTATTGTACAGGGCAAGGATGGTGGCTACACCTTC. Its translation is CSVIVQGKDGGYTF.

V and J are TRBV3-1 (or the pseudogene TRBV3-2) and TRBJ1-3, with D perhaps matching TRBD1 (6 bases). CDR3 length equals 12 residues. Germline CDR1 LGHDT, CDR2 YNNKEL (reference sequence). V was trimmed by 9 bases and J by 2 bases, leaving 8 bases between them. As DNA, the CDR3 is TGTGCCAGTACAGGGCCTGGAAACACCATATATTTT. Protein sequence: CASTGPGNTIYF.

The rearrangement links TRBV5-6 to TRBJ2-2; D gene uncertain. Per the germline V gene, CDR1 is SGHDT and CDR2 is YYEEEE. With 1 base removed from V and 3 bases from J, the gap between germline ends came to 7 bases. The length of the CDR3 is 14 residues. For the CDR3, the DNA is TGTGCCAGCAGCTTGACTCCCGACACCGGGGAGCTGTTTTTT. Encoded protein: CASSLTPDTGELFF.

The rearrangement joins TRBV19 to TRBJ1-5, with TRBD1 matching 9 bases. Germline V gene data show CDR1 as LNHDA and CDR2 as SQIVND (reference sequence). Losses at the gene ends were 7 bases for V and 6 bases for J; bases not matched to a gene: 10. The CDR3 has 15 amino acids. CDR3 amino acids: CASTQRQGVTQPQHF. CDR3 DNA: TGTGCCAGTACCCAGAGACAGGGGGTTACTCAGCCCCAGCATTTT.

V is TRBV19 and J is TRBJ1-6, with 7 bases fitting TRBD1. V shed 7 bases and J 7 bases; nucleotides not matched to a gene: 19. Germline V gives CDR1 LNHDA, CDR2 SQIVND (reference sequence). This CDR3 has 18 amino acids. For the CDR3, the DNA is TGTGCCAGTACCTCCATCTCCCGTCGAGGGGGCCTCAATTCACCCCTCCACTTT. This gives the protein CASTSISRRGGLNSPLHF.

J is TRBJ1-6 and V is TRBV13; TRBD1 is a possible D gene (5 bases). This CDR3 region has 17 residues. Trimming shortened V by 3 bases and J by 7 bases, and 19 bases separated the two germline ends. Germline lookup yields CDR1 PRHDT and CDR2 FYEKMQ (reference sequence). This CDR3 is CASSFLPSGTFNSPLHF. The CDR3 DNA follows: TGTGCCAGCAGCTTCCTTCCTTCCGGGACGTTCAATTCACCCCTCCACTTT.

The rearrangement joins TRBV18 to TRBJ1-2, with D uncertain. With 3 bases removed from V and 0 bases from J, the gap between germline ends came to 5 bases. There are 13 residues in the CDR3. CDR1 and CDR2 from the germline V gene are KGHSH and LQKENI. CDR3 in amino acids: CASSPETNYGYTF. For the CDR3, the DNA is TGTGCCAGCTCACCCGAAACTAACTATGGCTACACCTTC.

The CDR3 DNA reads as TGTGCCAGCAACCTAATAGCCCACCCCTATGGCTACACCTTC. As protein: CASNLIAHPYGYTF. The chain combines TRBV21-1 with TRBJ1-2. TRBV21-1 is a recognized pseudogene. CDR3 size: 14 residues.

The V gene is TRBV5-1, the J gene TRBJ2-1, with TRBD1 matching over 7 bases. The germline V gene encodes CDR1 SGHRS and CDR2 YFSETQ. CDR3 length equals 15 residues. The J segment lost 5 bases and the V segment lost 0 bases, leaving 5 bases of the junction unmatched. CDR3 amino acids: CASSLVSQGDNEQFF. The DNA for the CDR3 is TGCGCCAGCAGCTTGGTATCGCAGGGGGACAATGAGCAGTTCTTC.